These 21 T cell receptor beta chains originate from one sample sequenced in a study of shared clonotypes between healthy human individuals. Measured with immunoSEQ multiplex PCR; TCRdb has only the in-frame clones, and not every one. The sample yields roughly 500,000 clones, about 85% seen once. Sequences were obtained from PBMCs. Receptors were obtained from a woman aged 40 to 50 in good health. Some clones in this sample may be carry-over from other donors' samples.

On this clone itself: A read error may be the cause here, since a much bigger clone is one base away. Other DNA sequences in the sample encode the same CDR3. The chain couples TRBV19 to TRBJ2-3; the D call may be TRBD1 or TRBD2 (5 bases each). V lost 3 bases to trimming and J lost 3 bases, with 13 bases between them. Germline V lookup: CDR1 LNHDA, CDR2 SQIVND (reference sequence). The CDR3 has 15 amino acids. The CDR3 reads CASSIGGLSTDTQYF. The CDR3, as DNA: TGTGCCAGTAGTATTGGGGGTTTATCAACAGATACGCAGTATTTT.

The rearrangement joins TRBV7-9 to TRBJ2-1; D ambiguous. Germline CDR1 is SEHNR and CDR2 is FQNEAQ (reference sequence). Trimming pared 7 bases from V and 9 bases from J, leaving 13 bases between. The CDR3 totals 12 residues. CDR3 sequence: CASTPQLGEQFF. The CDR3 DNA reads TGTGCCAGCACCCCCCAGCTTGGTGAGCAGTTCTTC. Drawing the rest from reference TRBV7-9 and TRBJ2-1, the complete variable domain is DTGVSQNPRHKITKRGQNVTFRCDPISEHNRLYWYRQTLGQGPEFLTYFQNEAQLEKSRLLSDRFSAERPKGSFSTLEIQRTEQGDSAMYLCASTPQLGEQFFGPGTRLTVL.

This sequence joins TRBV5-5 and TRBJ1-2, with TRBD1 matching 7 bases. The junction had 8 bases not matched to a gene; V was cut back by 3 bases and J by 6 bases. The CDR3 is 14 amino acids. Germline loops: CDR1 SGHKS, CDR2 YYEKEE (reference sequence). CDR3 loop: CASSSPTGINGYTF. Here the CDR3 DNA reads TGTGCCAGCAGCTCTCCGACAGGGATAAATGGCTACACCTTC. The full variable domain, with the rest looked up from reference TRBV5-5 and TRBJ1-2, is DAGVTQSPTHLIKTRGQQVTLRCSPISGHKSVSWYQQVLGQGPQFIFQYYEKEERGRGNFPDRFSARQFPNYSSELNVNALLLGDSALYLCASSSPTGINGYTFGSGTRLTVV.

For this clone: Distinct nucleotide sequences in the sample also encode this CDR3. The V and J genes are TRBV6-4 and TRBJ2-3; D gene unclear. Trimming stripped 3 bases from V and 2 bases from J, with 6 bases between. CDR3 length: 13 residues. Germline CDR1 MRHNA, CDR2 SNTAGT. The CDR3 sequence is CASSEEDTDTQYF. CDR3 bases: TGTGCCAGCAGTGAAGAAGACACAGATACGCAGTATTTT.

The chain couples TRBV5-6 to TRBJ2-1; a possible D gene is TRBD2 (5 bases). This CDR3 is 16 amino acids long. Trimming pared 5 bases from V and 1 base from J, leaving 16 bases between. Germline V lookup: CDR1 SGHDT, CDR2 YYEEEE. CDR3 nucleotide sequence: TGTGCCAGCAGTTACCCTCACGGAGGTTCCTACAATGAGCAGTTCTTC. Protein sequence: CASSYPHGGSYNEQFF.

This chain uses TRBV7-3 with TRBJ1-2, with 9 bases lining up with TRBD1. Per germline, CDR1 SGHTA and CDR2 FQGTGA. V lost 2 bases to trimming and J lost 3 bases; unmatched junction nucleotides: 4. The CDR3 sequence is 15 residues long. CDR3 residues: CASSLGTGSDYGYTF. As DNA, the CDR3 is TGTGCCAGCAGCTTAGGGACAGGGTCCGACTATGGCTACACCTTC.

In its sample, this clone was seen a few times. A far larger clone is off by one base, so a read error is likely. CDR3 sequence: CASSLREDQPQHF. The CDR3 DNA reads as TGCGCCAGCAGCCTCAGGGAGGATCAGCCCCAGCATTTT. The gene calls are TRBV4-1 and TRBJ1-5; possibly TRBD1 for D (5 bases). V was trimmed by 4 bases and J by 5 bases, leaving 9 bases between them. CDR1 MGHRA and CDR2 YSYEKL come from the germline V gene. This CDR3 region has 13 residues.

This chain uses TRBV28 with TRBJ2-5; 9 bases are a match to TRBD1. The ends lost 7 bases at V and 4 bases at J; junction bases unmatched: 10. Germline V gives CDR1 MDHEN, CDR2 SYDVKM. The CDR3 is made up of 15 amino acids. This CDR3 reads CASTTPGTGPETQYF. As DNA, the CDR3 is TGTGCCAGCACCACCCCCGGGACAGGGCCAGAGACCCAGTACTTC. The variable domain in full, completed from reference TRBV28 and TRBJ2-5, reads DVKVTQSSRYLVKRTGEKVFLECVQDMDHENMFWYRQDPGLGLRLIYFSYDVKMKEKGDIPEGYSVSREKKERFSLILESASTNQTSMYLCASTTPGTGPETQYFGPGTRLLVL.

CDR3 sequence (DNA): TGTGCCAGCTCACAGAACCAGGGGCCGAGGCAGCCCCAGCATTTT. It codes for CASSQNQGPRQPQHF. The V and J genes are TRBV18 and TRBJ1-5, with TRBD1 as a possible D gene (6 bases). Trimming stripped 4 bases from V and 7 bases from J, with 17 bases between. From germline, CDR1 is KGHSH and CDR2 LQKENI. This CDR3 is 15 amino acids long. The full variable domain, completed using reference TRBV18 and TRBJ1-5, is NAGVMQNPRHLVRRRGQEARLRCSPMKGHSHVYWYRQLPEEGLKFMVYLQKENIIDESGMPKERFSAEFPKEGPSILRIQQVVRGDSAAYFCASSQNQGPRQPQHFGDGTRLSIL.

The chain employs TRBV10-2 and TRBJ2-7; no clear D gene. The V end was cut by 8 bases, the J end by 0 bases, with 14 bases between. Germline V gene sequence: CDR1 WSHSY, CDR2 SAAADI. The CDR3 runs 14 residues. CDR3 sequence: CASQWGPSSYEQYF. The CDR3, as DNA: TGCGCCAGCCAATGGGGTCCTTCCTCCTACGAGCAGTACTTC.

V is TRBV30 and J is TRBJ2-1; a possible D gene is TRBD2 (6 bases). The V end was cut by 3 bases, the J end by 3 bases, with 12 bases between. Germline V CDR1 and CDR2: GTSNPN, SVGIG (reference sequence). The CDR3 is 14 amino acids. The CDR3 loop is CAWSGTGNYNEQFF. The CDR3 DNA follows: TGTGCCTGGAGCGGGACTGGTAACTACAATGAGCAGTTCTTC.

Of note for this clone: A read error is the likely source, as a far larger clone sits one nucleotide away. This likely comes from a read error, as the CDR3 has no conserved phenylalanine or tryptophan at its end. Other DNA variants within this sample encode the same CDR3. The V and J genes are TRBV29-1 and TRBJ2-7, with 9 bases matching TRBD1. The CDR3 has 13 residues. CDR1 SQVTM and CDR2 ANQGSEA come from the germline V gene. V was clipped by 6 bases and J by 4 bases; unmatched bases: 7. Here the CDR3 reads CSVGGQGVYEQYL. The CDR3 region has the DNA TGCAGCGTGGGGGGACAGGGCGTATACGAGCAGTACCTC.

Notes on this clone: A far larger clone is just one base off, so this is likely a read error. This chain links TRBV10-3 with TRBJ2-3, with 10 bases that match TRBD2. CDR1 and CDR2 (germline): ENHRY, SYGVKD. The CDR3 sequence is 16 residues long. The CDR3 reads CAVSESGTSVTDTQYF. The CDR3, as DNA: TGTGCCGTCAGTGAGTCGGGGACTAGCGTCACAGATACGCAGTATTTT.

This sequence joins TRBV6-6 and TRBJ2-7; no clear D gene. From germline, CDR1 is MNHNY and CDR2 SVGAGI (reference sequence). CDR3 length: 12 residues. V lost 8 bases to trimming and J lost 5 bases, with 13 bases between them. The CDR3 loop is CASGVGRHEQYF. DNA of the CDR3: TGTGCCAGCGGAGTCGGGCGGCACGAGCAGTACTTC.

The V gene is TRBV5-6, the J gene TRBJ2-3; no clear D gene. The V end lost 1 base, the J end lost 0 bases, and 6 bases lay between the germline ends. Germline V gene data show CDR1 as SGHDT and CDR2 as YYEEEE. CDR3 size: 14 residues. CDR3 DNA sequence: TGTGCCAGCAGCTTGTGGGCTAGCACAGATACGCAGTATTTT. It yields the protein CASSLWASTDTQYF.

The chain has TRBV28 and TRBJ2-1; TRBD2 aligns across 11 bases. The CDR3 sequence is 19 residues long. V lost 3 bases to trimming and J lost 5 bases; unmatched junction nucleotides: 15. Germline values: CDR1 MDHEN, CDR2 SYDVKM. The CDR3 DNA follows: TGTGCCAGCAGTTTTTTTGGTGGTAGCGGGAGGGAGTATAACAATGAGCAGTTCTTC. The encoded protein is CASSFFGGSGREYNNEQFF. Using reference TRBV28 and TRBJ2-1 for the parts outside the CDR3, the full variable domain is DVKVTQSSRYLVKRTGEKVFLECVQDMDHENMFWYRQDPGLGLRLIYFSYDVKMKEKGDIPEGYSVSREKKERFSLILESASTNQTSMYLCASSFFGGSGREYNNEQFFGPGTRLTVL.

Regarding this clone: This sequence is one base from a far larger clone and is likely a read error. The CDR3 coding sequence is TGTGCCAGCAGTTTTCATTCCGATTGCTACACCTTC. Its translation: CASSFHSDCYTF. The rearrangement joins TRBV28 to TRBJ1-2; no reliable D call. Germline-derived CDR1 and CDR2 are MDHEN and SYDVKM. The V gene lost 3 bases and the J gene lost 9 bases, with 11 bases spanning the gap. The CDR3 has 12 amino acids.

Turning to this clone: This likely came from a read error, as a far larger clone is one base away. CDR3 sequence: CASSLLTGDNYGYTF. The DNA of the CDR3 is TGCGCCAGCAGCCTCCTGACAGGGGATAACTATGGCTACACCTTC. The rearrangement joins TRBV4-1 to TRBJ1-2; the match to TRBD1 covers 8 bases. J was trimmed by 1 base and V by 4 bases; bases with no gene match: 5. CDR1 and CDR2 (germline): MGHRA, YSYEKL. The CDR3 consists of 15 residues.

This clone showed up just a few times. This sequence joins TRBV28 and TRBJ1-4; possibly TRBD1 for D (5 bases). V was cut by 6 bases and J by 5 bases, with 16 bases left in between. Germline lookup yields CDR1 MDHEN and CDR2 SYDVKM. The CDR3 is 15 residues long. CDR3 residues: CASRPGAVTNEKLFF. CDR3 coding DNA: TGTGCCAGCAGGCCTGGGGCAGTGACCAATGAAAAACTGTTTTTT.

The rearrangement uses TRBV30 and TRBJ2-7; 10 bases align to TRBD2. This CDR3 has 11 amino acids. In germline, CDR1 is GTSNPN, CDR2 SVGIG (reference sequence). The junction had 3 bases not matched to a gene; V was cut back by 2 bases and J by 11 bases. The CDR3 loop is CAWSKRGGKYF. The CDR3 DNA follows: TGTGCCTGGAGTAAGCGGGGGGGAAAGTACTTC.

This chain links TRBV7-2 with TRBJ2-7, with TRBD1 matching 7 bases. This CDR3 has 14 amino acids. The germline V gene has CDR1 SGHTA and CDR2 FQGNSA. With 4 bases clipped from V and 2 bases from J, the junction kept 5 bases outside the gene matches. The CDR3 protein is CASSSGTVTYEQYF. The CDR3 region has the DNA TGTGCCAGCAGCTCAGGGACAGTTACCTACGAGCAGTACTTC.